This entry lists 26 T cell receptor beta chains sequenced from one sample in a study of blood T cell repertoires in COVID-19. Data came from immunoSEQ multiplex PCR; TCRdb stores just in-frame clones and leaves some out. This sample has under 200,000 clones, with around 86% found just once. Sequences were obtained from peripheral blood. The receptors were sampled from a woman aged 80 or over with COVID-19, enrolled during active disease.

The chain employs TRBV28 and TRBJ1-5; 7 bases are a match to TRBD1. The V segment lost 4 bases and the J segment 2 bases; nucleotides outside the gene matches: 5. CDR1 is MDHEN, CDR2 SYDVKM, per germline. This CDR3 comprises 15 residues. The CDR3 reads CASSSGQMGNQPQHF. CDR3 DNA: TGTGCCAGCAGTTCGGGACAGATGGGCAATCAGCCCCAGCATTTT.

The genes are TRBV24-1 and TRBJ2-2; weak D call: TRBD2 (5 bases). Trimming took 9 bases from V and 5 from J, leaving 6 bases between them. Per germline, CDR1 KGHDR and CDR2 SFDVKD. The CDR3 loop spans 11 amino acids. Written as DNA, the CDR3 is TGTGCCACCCGGGGTACCGGGGAGCTGTTTTTT. It encodes CATRGTGELFF.

V is TRBV28 and J is TRBJ2-7; 8 nucleotides match TRBD1. Germline loops: CDR1 MDHEN, CDR2 SYDVKM. V dropped 4 bases and J dropped 6; count of bases not matched to a gene: 8. The CDR3 length is 14 residues. This CDR3 reads CASSWTGSLGEQYF. CDR3 nucleotides: TGTGCCAGCAGTTGGACAGGGAGTTTGGGCGAGCAGTACTTC.

CDR3 coding DNA: TGTGCCAGCAGTCCCCCTGGGGGGTACAATGAGCAGTTCTTC. Its protein product is CASSPPGGYNEQFF. J is TRBJ2-1 and V is TRBV6-6; a possible D gene is TRBD2 (6 bases). V lost 5 bases to trimming and J lost 4 bases, with 12 bases between them. From germline, CDR1 is MNHNY and CDR2 SVGAGI (reference sequence). The CDR3 is 14 residues long.

In its sample, this clone was seen once. The chain couples TRBV6-2 or TRBV6-3 to TRBJ1-2; D perhaps matches TRBD1 (5 bases). Trimming took off 2 bases at V and 6 bases at J, with 10 bases between the two ends. The CDR3 loop spans 13 amino acids. Germline V gene data show CDR1 as MNHEY and CDR2 as SVGEGT. In DNA, the CDR3 is TGTGCCAGCAGTTACACGGGGGACCATGGCTACACCTTC. Protein sequence: CASSYTGDHGYTF.

The chain links TRBV5-1 to TRBJ2-1, with 8 bases aligning to TRBD1. V lost 4 bases to trimming and J lost 8 bases; unmatched junction nucleotides: 5. The CDR3 loop spans 13 amino acids. Germline CDR1 SGHRS, CDR2 YFSETQ. DNA for the CDR3: TGCGCCAGCAGCCTGGACAGGGTCCATGAGCAGTTCTTC. Amino acids: CASSLDRVHEQFF.

This chain links TRBV4-3 with TRBJ2-3; 9 bases match TRBD1. Germline CDR1 and CDR2: LGHNA and YSLEER. The V gene end was trimmed by 1 base and the J gene end by 4 bases; junction bases not matched to a gene: 9. The CDR3 totals 17 residues. CDR3: CASSQGAQGQGSDTQYF. The CDR3 bases are TGCGCCAGCAGCCAAGGAGCCCAGGGACAGGGTTCAGATACGCAGTATTTT.

This clone was detected only once. The chain links TRBV7-2 to TRBJ1-1; unclear D gene. V was trimmed by 5 bases and J by 4 bases, leaving 11 bases between them. The CDR3 loop spans 13 amino acids. CDR1 SGHTA and CDR2 FQGNSA come from the germline V gene. The CDR3 is CASSGSGVTEAFF. CDR3 bases: TGTGCCAGCAGCGGATCGGGAGTCACTGAAGCTTTCTTT.

The chain couples TRBV4-2 to TRBJ2-2, with 7 bases fitting TRBD2. J was trimmed by 8 bases and V by 0 bases; bases with no gene match: 6. The V gene's germline CDR1 is LGHNA and CDR2 YNFKEQ. This CDR3 has 15 residues. DNA for the CDR3: TGTGCCAGCAGCCAAGATCGAAGCGGGGAAGGGGAGCTGTTTTTT. This translates into CASSQDRSGEGELFF.

The genes are TRBV7-8 and TRBJ2-5, with 8 bases that match TRBD1. The V segment lost 5 bases and the J segment 3 bases; nucleotides outside the gene matches: 11. Germline V gene sequence: CDR1 SGHVS, CDR2 FQNEAQ. The CDR3 totals 16 residues. CDR3 nucleotide sequence: TGTGCCAGCAGCCTCCCTCCCGGGACAGGAAAAGAGACCCAGTACTTC. This sequence encodes CASSLPPGTGKETQYF. The full variable domain, completed using reference TRBV7-8 and TRBJ2-5, is GAGVSQSPRYKVAKRGQDVALRCDPISGHVSLFWYQQALGQGPEFLTYFQNEAQLDKSGLPSDRFFAERPEGSVSTLKIQRTQQEDSAVYLCASSLPPGTGKETQYFGPGTRLLVL.

This clone was counted once. The chain uses TRBV28 and TRBJ1-1; 11 bases align to TRBD1. The trim removed 7 bases at V and 4 bases at J, leaving 17 bases unmatched. Germline V gene data show CDR1 as MDHEN and CDR2 as SYDVKM. CDR3 length equals 18 residues. CDR3 DNA: TGTGCCAGCAAATTAATGGGGACAGGGGGTAGGGTTGGCACTGAAGCTTTCTTT. It specifies CASKLMGTGGRVGTEAFF.

This chain links TRBV28 with TRBJ1-1, with D uncertain. V was clipped by 6 bases and J by 5 bases, with 10 bases between them. The CDR3 loop spans 12 amino acids. From germline, CDR1 is MDHEN and CDR2 SYDVKM. The CDR3 DNA is TGTGCCAGCAGGGTGGGGAGGACTGAAGCTTTCTTT. Amino acid sequence: CASRVGRTEAFF.

The chain recombines TRBV5-1 with TRBJ1-1; D might be TRBD1 (5 bases). CDR3 length equals 13 residues. Trimming took off 4 bases at V and 4 bases at J, with 11 bases between the two ends. CDR1 and CDR2 from the germline V gene are SGHRS and YFSETQ. The CDR3 reads CASSIPGVTEAFF. CDR3 nucleotides: TGCGCCAGCAGCATCCCGGGGGTCACTGAAGCTTTCTTT.

A remark on this clone: Other DNA sequences in the same sample also yield this CDR3. The gene calls are TRBV5-1 and TRBJ1-2, with D unclear. Trimming removed 0 bases from V and 4 bases from J, with 7 bases in between. Germline V gene lookup returns CDR1 SGHRS and CDR2 YFSETQ. CDR3 length: 13 residues. The CDR3 reads CASSLGAAYGYTF. The DNA for the CDR3 is TGCGCCAGCAGCTTGGGAGCGGCCTATGGCTACACCTTC.

The chain is built from TRBV2 and TRBJ1-6; the match to TRBD1 covers 8 bases. This CDR3 region has 14 residues. Germline V gives CDR1 SNHLY, CDR2 FYNNEI. V shed 3 bases and J 7 bases; nucleotides not matched to a gene: 2. As DNA, the CDR3 is TGTGCCAGCAGTGAGTACAGGGGGAATTCACCCCTCCACTTT. Encoded protein: CASSEYRGNSPLHF.

V is TRBV4-3 and J is TRBJ1-6; 7 nucleotides align to TRBD1. CDR1 is LGHNA and CDR2 is YSLEER in the germline V gene. The CDR3 loop spans 14 amino acids. Germline trimming cut 5 bases from V and 7 bases from J; bases unmatched to any gene: 5. As DNA, the CDR3 is TGCGCCAGCAGCGCGCCGGGACAGAATTCACCCCTCCACTTT. Translated: CASSAPGQNSPLHF.

The chain employs TRBV2 and TRBJ2-1; 11 bases agree with TRBD2. CDR3 length: 13 residues. The V segment lost 8 bases and the J segment 9 bases; nucleotides outside the gene matches: 6. Germline V CDR1 and CDR2: SNHLY, FYNNEI. The CDR3 DNA reads as TGTGCCAGCGTAGCGGGAGGGCGCGGTGAGCAGTTCTTC. Its translation is CASVAGGRGEQFF.

The V call is TRBV19, the J call TRBJ1-3, with unresolved D. The CDR3 has 15 amino acids. V shed 4 bases and J shed 0 bases, with 10 bases lying between them. Germline CDR1 reads LNHDA; CDR2 reads SQIVND (reference sequence). CDR3 in DNA: TGTGCCAGTAGTAACGGCTGGAGCTCTGGAAACACCATATATTTT. The encoded protein is CASSNGWSSGNTIYF.

CDR3 sequence reads: CASRLDRGSVQYF. As DNA, the CDR3 is TGTGCCAGCAGGCTCGACAGGGGTAGCGTGCAGTACTTC. The J gene is TRBJ2-7, the V gene TRBV5-6; 8 bases fit TRBD1. The CDR3 contains 13 residues. Germline CDR1 and CDR2: SGHDT and YYEEEE. Trimming removed 5 bases from V and 9 bases from J; junction bases left unmatched: 10.

The rearrangement joins TRBV6-5 to TRBJ1-1; perhaps TRBD1 as D (5 bases). This CDR3 has 13 amino acids. Trimming stripped 4 bases from V and 5 bases from J, with 11 bases between. CDR1 is MNHEY and CDR2 is SVGAGI in the germline V gene. The CDR3 DNA follows: TGTGCCAGCAGTTTCGACAGAAGGACTGAAGCTTTCTTT. It codes for CASSFDRRTEAFF.

This clone has only a few counts. This chain links TRBV10-3 with TRBJ1-2; tentatively, D is TRBD1 (6 bases). V was pared by 2 bases and J by 4 bases, with 14 bases between. CDR3 length: 15 residues. Germline V gene sequence: CDR1 ENHRY, CDR2 SYGVKD. Written as DNA, the CDR3 is TGTGCCATCAGTGAGGGGGCCACAGGGTCCTATGGCTACACCTTC. Protein: CAISEGATGSYGYTF.

This clone was found a few times. The rearrangement joins TRBV5-1 to TRBJ2-1; 10 bases align to TRBD2. The CDR3 sequence is 15 residues long. Germline assignment: CDR1 SGHRS and CDR2 YFSETQ. The junction had 0 bases not matched to a gene; V was cut back by 0 bases and J by 3 bases. In DNA, the CDR3 is TGCGCCAGCAGCTTGGGGACTAGCGGCTACAATGAGCAGTTCTTC. Its protein product is CASSLGTSGYNEQFF.

This clone was recorded a few times. V and J are TRBV7-6 and TRBJ2-7; possible D gene TRBD1, 5 bases. In germline, CDR1 is SGHVS, CDR2 FNYEAQ. The CDR3 has 15 amino acids. Trimming pared 1 base from V and 7 bases from J, leaving 17 bases between. CDR3 loop: CASSLDSQGKTEQYF. Written as DNA, the CDR3 is TGTGCCAGCAGCTTAGATTCGCAGGGAAAAACGGAGCAGTACTTC. Drawing the rest from reference TRBV7-6 and TRBJ2-7, the complete variable domain is GAGVSQSPRYKVTKRGQDVALRCDPISGHVSLYWYRQALGQGPEFLTYFNYEAQQDKSGLPNDRFSAERPEGSISTLTIQRTEQRDSAMYRCASSLDSQGKTEQYFGPGTRLTVT.

As concerns this clone: In the same sample, other DNA sequences code for this CDR3. This chain connects TRBV9 to TRBJ1-6; TRBD1 matches 7 bases. This CDR3 has 14 residues. Germline V gene data show CDR1 as SGDLS and CDR2 as YYNGEE. Trimming removed 5 bases from V and 6 bases from J; junction bases left unmatched: 5. The CDR3: CASRAGTANSPLHF. Written as DNA, the CDR3 is TGTGCCAGCAGAGCCGGGACAGCTAATTCACCCCTCCACTTT. Complete variable domain (other parts from reference TRBV9 and TRBJ1-6): DSGVTQTPKHLITATGQRVTLRCSPRSGDLSVYWYQQSLDQGLQFLIQYYNGEERAKGNILERFSAQQFPDLHSELNLSSLELGDSALYFCASRAGTANSPLHFGNGTRLTVT.

The rearrangement uses TRBV7-2 and TRBJ2-1, with 12 bases lining up with TRBD2. Per the germline V gene, CDR1 is SGHTA and CDR2 is FQGNSA. V dropped 3 bases and J dropped 4; count of bases not matched to a gene: 4. The CDR3 runs 16 residues. CDR3 sequence reads: CASSFLAGGFYNEQFF. In DNA, the CDR3 is TGTGCCAGCAGCTTCCTAGCGGGAGGGTTTTACAATGAGCAGTTCTTC.

This clone came up once. The gene calls are TRBV6-6 and TRBJ1-1, with D possibly TRBD1 on 5 matching bases. V dropped 1 base and J dropped 2 bases, with 11 bases sitting between them. The CDR3 covers 15 residues. CDR1 and CDR2 (germline): MNHNY, SVGAGI (reference sequence). The chain's CDR3 is CASSYWRQSNTEAFF. The CDR3 DNA is TGTGCCAGCAGTTACTGGAGACAGAGCAACACTGAAGCTTTCTTT.